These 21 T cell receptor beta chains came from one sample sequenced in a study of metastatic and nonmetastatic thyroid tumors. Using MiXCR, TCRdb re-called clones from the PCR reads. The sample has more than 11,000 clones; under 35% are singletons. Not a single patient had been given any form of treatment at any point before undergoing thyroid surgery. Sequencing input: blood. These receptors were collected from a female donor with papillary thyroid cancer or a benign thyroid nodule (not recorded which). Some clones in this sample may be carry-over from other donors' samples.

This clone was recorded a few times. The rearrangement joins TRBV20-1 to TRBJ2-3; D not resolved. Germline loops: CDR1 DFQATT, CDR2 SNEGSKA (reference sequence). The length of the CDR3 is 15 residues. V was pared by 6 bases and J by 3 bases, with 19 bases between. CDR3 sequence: CSANYIGEMTDTQYF. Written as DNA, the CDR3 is TGCAGTGCGAACTATATTGGGGAAATGACAGATACGCAGTATTTT.

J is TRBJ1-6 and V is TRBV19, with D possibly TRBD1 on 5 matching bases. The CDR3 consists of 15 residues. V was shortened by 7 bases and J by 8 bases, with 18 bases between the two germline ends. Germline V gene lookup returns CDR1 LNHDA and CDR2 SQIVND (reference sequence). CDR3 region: CASKVAQGGYSPLHF. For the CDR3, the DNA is TGTGCCAGTAAAGTGGCCCAGGGCGGGTATTCACCCCTCCACTTT.

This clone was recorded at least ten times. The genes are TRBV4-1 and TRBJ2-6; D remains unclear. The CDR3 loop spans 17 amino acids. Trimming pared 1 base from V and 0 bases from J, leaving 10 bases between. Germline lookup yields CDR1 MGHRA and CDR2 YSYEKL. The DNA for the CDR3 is TGCGCCAGCAGCCAAGGGCCGAGGACCTCTGGGGCCAACGTCCTGACTTTC. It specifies CASSQGPRTSGANVLTF.

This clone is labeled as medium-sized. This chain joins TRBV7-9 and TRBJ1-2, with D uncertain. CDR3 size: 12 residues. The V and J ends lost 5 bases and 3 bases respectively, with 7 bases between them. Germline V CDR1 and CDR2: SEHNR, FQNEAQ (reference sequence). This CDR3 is CASSAGYYGYTF. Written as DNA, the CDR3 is TGTGCCAGCAGCGCAGGCTACTATGGCTACACCTTC. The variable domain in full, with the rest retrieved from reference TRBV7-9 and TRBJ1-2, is DTGVSQNPRHKITKRGQNVTFRCDPISEHNRLYWYRQTLGQGPEFLTYFQNEAQLEKSRLLSDRFSAERPKGSFSTLEIQRTEQGDSAMYLCASSAGYYGYTFGSGTRLTVV.

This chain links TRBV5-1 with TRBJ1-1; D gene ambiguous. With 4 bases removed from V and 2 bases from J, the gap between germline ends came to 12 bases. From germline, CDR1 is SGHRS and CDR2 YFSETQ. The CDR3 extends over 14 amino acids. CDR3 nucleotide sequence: TGCGCCAGCAGCCTGGACGGGTTTAACACTGAAGCTTTCTTT. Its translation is CASSLDGFNTEAFF. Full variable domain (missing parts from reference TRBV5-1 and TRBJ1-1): KAGVTQTPRYLIKTRGQQVTLSCSPISGHRSVSWYQQTPGQGLQFLFEYFSETQRNKGNFPGRFSGRQFSNSRSEMNVSTLELGDSALYLCASSLDGFNTEAFFGQGTRLTVV.

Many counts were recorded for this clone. This CDR3 reads CASSASTGVGEKLFF. CDR3 nucleotide sequence: TGTGCCAGCAGCGCCTCGACAGGGGTTGGGGAAAAACTGTTTTTT. The chain carries TRBV9 and TRBJ1-4, with 8 bases lining up with TRBD1. This CDR3 comprises 15 residues. V shed 3 bases, J shed 8 bases, and the junction held 9 bases outside the gene matches. The germline V gene has CDR1 SGDLS and CDR2 YYNGEE.

The CDR3: CASSPPGQTYGYTF. DNA of the CDR3: TGTGCCAGCAGCCCGCCGGGACAGACCTATGGCTACACCTTC. The V call is TRBV7-8, the J call TRBJ1-2; 7 bases line up with TRBD1. J was trimmed by 4 bases and V by 5 bases; bases with no gene match: 7. Germline V gene lookup returns CDR1 SGHVS and CDR2 FQNEAQ. This CDR3 contains 14 residues.

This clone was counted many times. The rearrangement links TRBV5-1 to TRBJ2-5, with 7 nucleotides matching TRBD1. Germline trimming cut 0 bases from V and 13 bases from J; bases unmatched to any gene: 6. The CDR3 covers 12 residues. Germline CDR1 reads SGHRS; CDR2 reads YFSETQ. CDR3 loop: CASSLEGASRYF. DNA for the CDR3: TGCGCCAGCAGCTTGGAGGGGGCTTCCCGGTACTTC.

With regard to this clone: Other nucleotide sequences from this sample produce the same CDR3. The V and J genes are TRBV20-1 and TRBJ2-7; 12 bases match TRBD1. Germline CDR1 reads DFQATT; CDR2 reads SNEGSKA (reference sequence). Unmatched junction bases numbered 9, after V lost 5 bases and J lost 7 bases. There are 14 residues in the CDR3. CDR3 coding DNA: TGCAGTGCTGGTGGGGGACAGGGGGCGGGAGAGCAGTACTTC. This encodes CSAGGGQGAGEQYF.

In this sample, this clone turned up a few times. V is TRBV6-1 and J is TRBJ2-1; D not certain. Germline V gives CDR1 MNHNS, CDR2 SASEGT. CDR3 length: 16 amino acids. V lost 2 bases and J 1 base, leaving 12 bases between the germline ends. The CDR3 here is CASSEFPRVSYNEQFF. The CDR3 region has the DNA TGTGCCAGCAGTGAATTTCCTAGAGTGTCCTACAATGAGCAGTTCTTC.

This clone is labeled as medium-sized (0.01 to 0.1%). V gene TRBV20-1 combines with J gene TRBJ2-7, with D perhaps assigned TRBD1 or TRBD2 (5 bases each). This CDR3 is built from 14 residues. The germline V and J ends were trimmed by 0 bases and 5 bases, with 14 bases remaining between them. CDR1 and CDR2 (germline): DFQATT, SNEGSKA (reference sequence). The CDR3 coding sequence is TGCAGTGCTAGAGATGGCACGGGGCCCGACGAGCAGTACTTC. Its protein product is CSARDGTGPDEQYF.

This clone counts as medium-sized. CDR3 DNA: TGTGCCAGCAGTTTAGGGATAGCGGGGAACAATGAGCAGTTCTTC. It is translated as CASSLGIAGNNEQFF. This rearrangement joins TRBV12-3 or TRBV12-4 to TRBJ2-1; 8 positions match TRBD2. Trimming at V came to 1 base and at J to 5 bases, leaving 4 bases not matched to a gene. This CDR3 has 15 amino acids.

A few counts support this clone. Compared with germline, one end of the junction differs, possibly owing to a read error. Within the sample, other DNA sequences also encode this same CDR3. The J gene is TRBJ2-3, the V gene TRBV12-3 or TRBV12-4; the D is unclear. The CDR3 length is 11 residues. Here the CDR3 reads CASSLGDTQYF. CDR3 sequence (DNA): TGTGCCAGCAGTTTAGGTGATACACAGTATTTT.

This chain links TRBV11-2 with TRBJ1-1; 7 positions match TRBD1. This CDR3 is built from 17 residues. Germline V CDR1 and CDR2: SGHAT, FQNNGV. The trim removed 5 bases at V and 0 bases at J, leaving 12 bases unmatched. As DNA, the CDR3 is TGTGCCAGCAGCACCCCCCCGGGACAGACCATGAACACTGAAGCTTTCTTT. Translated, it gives CASSTPPGQTMNTEAFF.

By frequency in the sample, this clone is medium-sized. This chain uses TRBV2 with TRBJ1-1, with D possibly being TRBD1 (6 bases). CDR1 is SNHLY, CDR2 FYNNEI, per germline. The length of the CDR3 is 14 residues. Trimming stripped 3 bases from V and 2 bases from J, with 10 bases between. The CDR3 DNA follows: TGTGCCAGCAGTGAGTCCAGGGGAAACACTGAAGCTTTCTTT. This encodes CASSESRGNTEAFF.

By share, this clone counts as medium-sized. The CDR3 spells CASKSNRGNTEAFF. The CDR3 DNA is TGTGCCAGCAAATCGAACAGGGGGAACACTGAAGCTTTCTTT. The gene calls are TRBV12-3 or TRBV12-4 and TRBJ1-1; TRBD1 matches at 7 bases. The CDR3 sequence is 14 residues long. After removal of 7 bases from V and 1 base from J, the junction contained 6 bases not matched to a gene.

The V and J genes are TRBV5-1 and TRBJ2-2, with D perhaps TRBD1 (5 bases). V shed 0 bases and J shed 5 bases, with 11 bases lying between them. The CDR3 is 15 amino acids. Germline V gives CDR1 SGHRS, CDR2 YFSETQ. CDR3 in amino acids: CASSLGIQVTGELFF. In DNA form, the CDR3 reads TGCGCCAGCAGCTTGGGTATACAGGTTACCGGGGAGCTGTTTTTT.

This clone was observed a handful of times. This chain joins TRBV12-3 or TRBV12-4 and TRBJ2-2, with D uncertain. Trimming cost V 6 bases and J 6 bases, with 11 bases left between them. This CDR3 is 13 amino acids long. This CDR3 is CASRSLGPGELFF. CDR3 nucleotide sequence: TGTGCCAGCAGATCTTTAGGTCCCGGGGAGCTGTTTTTT.

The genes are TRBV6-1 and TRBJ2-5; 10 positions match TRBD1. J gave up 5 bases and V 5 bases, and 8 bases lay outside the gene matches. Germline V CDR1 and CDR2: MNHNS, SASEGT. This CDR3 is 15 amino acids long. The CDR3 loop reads CASSQWTGGDETQYF. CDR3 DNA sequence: TGTGCCAGCAGTCAATGGACAGGGGGAGATGAGACCCAGTACTTC.

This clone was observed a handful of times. CDR3 DNA: TGTGCCAGCAGTGAAGCTAGCGGGAGCTCCTACGAGCAGTACTTC. This gives the protein CASSEASGSSYEQYF. The chain couples TRBV6-1 to TRBJ2-7; TRBD2 aligns across 9 bases. The J segment lost 0 bases and the V segment lost 0 bases, leaving 0 bases of the junction unmatched. CDR3 length: 15 residues. Per germline, CDR1 MNHNS and CDR2 SASEGT.

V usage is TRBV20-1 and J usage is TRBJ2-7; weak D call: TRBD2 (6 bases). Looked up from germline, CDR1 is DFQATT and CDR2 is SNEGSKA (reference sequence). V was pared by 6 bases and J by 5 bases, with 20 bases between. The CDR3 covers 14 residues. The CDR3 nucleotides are TGCAGTGCACCTCGAACGGGGAGGAAAGACGAGCAGTACTTC. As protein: CSAPRTGRKDEQYF.